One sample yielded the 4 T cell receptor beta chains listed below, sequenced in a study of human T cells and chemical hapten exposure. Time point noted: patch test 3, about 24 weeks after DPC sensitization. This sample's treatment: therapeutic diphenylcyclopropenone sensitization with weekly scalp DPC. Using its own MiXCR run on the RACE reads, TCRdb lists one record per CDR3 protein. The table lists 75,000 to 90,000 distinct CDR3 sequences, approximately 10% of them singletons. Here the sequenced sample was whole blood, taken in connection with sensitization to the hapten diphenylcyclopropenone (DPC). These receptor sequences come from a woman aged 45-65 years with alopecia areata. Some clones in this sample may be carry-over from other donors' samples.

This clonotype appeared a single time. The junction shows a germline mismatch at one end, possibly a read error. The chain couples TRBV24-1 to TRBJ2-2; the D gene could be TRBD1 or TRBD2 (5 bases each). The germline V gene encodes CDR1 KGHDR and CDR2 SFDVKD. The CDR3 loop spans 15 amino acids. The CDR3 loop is CATSDPLRGTGELLF. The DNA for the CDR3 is TGTGCCACCAGTGATCCGCTGAGGGGAACCGGGGAGCTGCTTTTT.

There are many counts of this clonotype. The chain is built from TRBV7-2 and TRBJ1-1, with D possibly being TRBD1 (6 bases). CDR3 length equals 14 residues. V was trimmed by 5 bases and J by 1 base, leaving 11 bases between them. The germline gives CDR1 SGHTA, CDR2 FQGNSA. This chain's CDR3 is CASSAGHANTEAFF. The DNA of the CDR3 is TGTGCCAGCAGCGCGGGACACGCGAACACTGAAGCTTTCTTT.

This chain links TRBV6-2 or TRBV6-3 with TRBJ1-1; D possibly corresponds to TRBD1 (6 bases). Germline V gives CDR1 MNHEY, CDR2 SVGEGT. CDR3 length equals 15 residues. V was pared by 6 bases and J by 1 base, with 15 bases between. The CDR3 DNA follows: TGTGCCAGCAGCCCCTCAGGGGCAGGGAACACTGAAGCTTTCTTT. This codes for CASSPSGAGNTEAFF.

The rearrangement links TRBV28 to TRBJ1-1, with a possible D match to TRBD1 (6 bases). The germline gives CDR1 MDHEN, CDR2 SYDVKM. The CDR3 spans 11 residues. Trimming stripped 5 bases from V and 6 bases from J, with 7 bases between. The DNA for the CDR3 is TGTGCCAGCAGTACAGGGCCTGAAGCTTTCTTT. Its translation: CASSTGPEAFF.